The sequence of this T cell receptor beta chain was determined in a study of blood T cell repertoires in COVID-19 (dated by TCRdb to about 2020). In terms of the full investigation: The collaborator samples originated in the United States, Italy and Spain and spanned the acute and convalescent phases of COVID-19. The material from the prospective study consisted of cDNA or gDNA derived from T cells, B-cell-depleted T cells, or PBMCs. Deeply sampled blood TCRbeta repertoires from subjects exposed to, actively infected with, or recovered from COVID-19 were included in the dataset. The repertoires were released in a freely available public database meant as a resource for research on the immune response to SARS-CoV-2. Samples were obtained from the ongoing ImmuneRACE study (first 160 participants) and from 1,254 subjects provided by 6 global collaborators. A de-identified subject ID, COVID-19 status, age in years and sex were almost always included in the sample metadata. HLA class I and class II types, where available, came from metadata supplied by the sample provider rather than from assay-based typing. The study at large found these results: The quantity of clinical and demographic metadata differed by source and by participant and was supplied without curation.

TCRbeta CDR3 regions were amplified from genomic DNA by means of the immunoSEQ Assay, a bias-controlled multiplex PCR. As for how the authors treated the data: Nucleated cell counts per sample were estimated from amplification of reference gene primers within the assay. To quantify the absolute abundance of each unique TCRbeta CDR3 rearrangement, sequence reads were collapsed and filtered. Productive Simpson clonality was computed per sample as the square root of Simpson's diversity index over productive rearrangements. The clones in this table, taken by TCRdb from immuneACCESS, are in-frame only. Not every clone is retained; where verified, under half of the shortfall comes from an unresolved V gene, and the cause of the rest is unknown. The V and J calls and clone size are taken from that table; D and trimming were inferred from the DNA. The sample yields some 160,000 clones; roughly 90% were counted once. The top ten clones comprise roughly 2.8% of the sample.

The collaborating institutions used their own protocols to collect whole blood in K2EDTA tubes. For TCRbeta analysis, collaborators shipped samples in one of three forms: frozen whole blood, isolated PBMCs, or DNA extracted from either of those sample types. On this clone: The antigen this receptor binds is unknown. Within one base of it there is no much larger clone, and no base qualities were kept.

This receptor was identified in a man aged 55 to 70 with acute or convalescent COVID-19. Material for sequencing was peripheral blood.

The CDR3: CASSLFNPDTGELFF. Here is the DNA: TGTGCCAGCAGTTTATTTAACCCAGACACCGGGGAGCTGTTTTTT. Here the chain combines TRBV27 and TRBJ2-2, with no reliable assignment of the D segment. Trimming at the junction amounts to 1 base on V and 3 bases on J, and the germline ends lie 9 bases apart. According to the germline V gene (reference sequence), CDR1 reads MNHEY and CDR2 reads SMNVEV. From its cysteine to its phenylalanine, the CDR3 spans 15 amino acids. Here the CDR3 DNA is all that survives: 45 bases in frame from base 1.